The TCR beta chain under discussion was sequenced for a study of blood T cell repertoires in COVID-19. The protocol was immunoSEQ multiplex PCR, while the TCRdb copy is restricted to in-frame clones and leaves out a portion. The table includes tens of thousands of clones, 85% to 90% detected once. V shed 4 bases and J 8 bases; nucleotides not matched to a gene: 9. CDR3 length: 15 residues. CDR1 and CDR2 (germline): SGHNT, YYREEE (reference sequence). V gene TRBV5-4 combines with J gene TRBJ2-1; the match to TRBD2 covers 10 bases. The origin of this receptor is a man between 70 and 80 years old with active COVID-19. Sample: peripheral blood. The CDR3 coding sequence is TGTGCCAGCAGCCCTCCGGCTAGCGGGAGTTATGAGCAGTTCTTC. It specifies CASSPPASGSYEQFF.